The rows below give T cell receptor beta chains drawn from one sample of a study of blood T cells in healthy people across ages. TCRdb itself ran the 5' RACE reads through MiXCR, one entry per CDR3 protein. The sample gives 1.5 million to 2 million distinct CDR3 sequences, roughly 50% of which show up once; 2% to 2.5% is in the top ten. Material: blood. These TCRs come from a woman in her thirties or forties in good health. Both conserved end residues are part of each CDR3. The order of the fields is V gene, J gene, CDR3 protein.

TRBV29-1	TRBJ1-1	CSVYREGARGTEAFF
TRBV2	TRBJ2-3	CASDLSGGTDTQYF
TRBV25-1	TRBJ2-7	CASSVRTIYEQYF
TRBV10-3	TRBJ2-1	CAISDVGYNEQFF
TRBV20-1	TRBJ1-2	CSARAKRTGVYYGYTF
TRBV24-1	NA	CATSHPGTGFNEQYF
TRBV5-6	TRBJ1-6	CASSPGDSPLHF
TRBV7-2	TRBJ2-3	CASSPLPQPNTQYF
TRBV7-2	TRBJ2-5	CASSPKGGTETQYF
TRBV4-2	TRBJ2-1	CASSPGTSGFDNEQFF
TRBV20-1	TRBJ2-4	CSAREAGGPKNIQYF
TRBV7-6	TRBJ2-7	CASSLGAGDDEQYF
TRBV5-6	TRBJ2-1	CASQRPSYNEQFF
TRBV10-3	TRBJ2-3	CAISYHDRVSDTQYF
TRBV12-3/TRBV12-4	TRBJ1-5	CASSLWGTGYQPQHF
TRBV4-2	TRBJ2-3	CASSPTGRTNTDTQYF
TRBV4-2	TRBJ2-5	CASSPKRAGGETQYF
TRBV21-1	TRBJ2-3	CASSKALTSGVLSSTDTQYF
TRBV4-3	TRBJ2-3	CASSQLIPPSGGADTQYF
TRBV12-3/TRBV12-4	TRBJ2-5	CASSGARGGQETQYF
TRBV4-2	TRBJ2-1	CASSQDLAGGGNEQFF
TRBV5-1	TRBJ1-1	CASSFGEGLAFF